This TCR beta chain was identified during a study of shared clonotypes between healthy human individuals (dated by TCRdb to 2018 to 2020). Background on the whole study: The cohort included a few men and two women between 18 and 49 years of age. Blood TCR repertoires of roughly five healthy adults were deeply sequenced to estimate repertoire size and the extent of clonotype sharing between individuals. Different laboratories and diverse techniques were used to prepare libraries and sequence TCR repertoires, to increase sequencing depth and limit assay-specific biases. Per donor, three plates each were used for CD4 naive and CD4 memory, two for CD8 naive, and one for CD8 memory. Each donor's leukapheresis produced roughly between roughly 0.85 and 9.5 billion PBMCs. Overall results and qualifications from the work: Estimated clonotype richness was generally larger for naive than for memory subsets. Across four donors, roughly 5% of naive CD4, roughly 3.5% of naive CD8, 2.3% of memory CD4, and 0.4% of memory CD8 clonotypes were shared. Because the study included only a small number of donors, the genetic and exposure-history diversity represented was limited. Higher generation probabilities were observed for clonotypes shared by all four sorted-subset donors than for non-shared clonotypes. Even with the large sequencing depth, rarefaction of the sorted-subset datasets indicated that sequencing was incomplete. Based on pairwise subsampling, the degree of clonotype sharing among donors was expected to be affected by sequencing depth. Only blood was sampled, and tissue TCR repertoires likely differ from those in blood.

In the germline V gene (reference sequence), CDR1 corresponds to LNHDA and CDR2 to SQIVND. Germline trimming amounts to 8 bases on V and 1 base on J, with 2 as the count of junction bases outside the gene matches. The CDR3 contains 13 residues, cysteine and phenylalanine counted. Only CDR3 DNA is held: 39 bases, read in frame from base 1. TCR CDR3 regions were amplified from genomic DNA by multiplex PCR using the deep immunoSEQ assay. Extracted genomic DNA from each cell subset was spread evenly across all wells of several immunoSEQ 96-well plates, with each plate serving as a replicate. For sorted subsets, 150 to 200 ng genomic DNA, equal to 25,000 to 35,000 T cell genomes, was loaded into each replicate PCR. The purified libraries were quantified using a Qubit 3.0 fluorometer, sized with a Bioanalyzer 2100, and then quantified again using the KAPA Library Quantification kit. Each immunoSEQ 96-well plate was sequenced on its own single-read 150-cycle Illumina NextSeq 550 flow cell. Processing in the source paper ran as follows. Because the immunoSEQ output held only junctional sequences and lacked quality scores, the filtering could not match the filtering applied to full-length reads. To assign V/J genes and CDR3, sequences were annotated using PyIR, a Python wrapper for IgBLAST v1.9, with IMGT germline references. Reads with weak V/J assignments (E-value above 1e-6), missing CDR3, stop codons, out-of-frame junctions, or ambiguous translated residues were removed. V3J clonotypes were defined as sequences sharing an identical inferred V gene, J gene, and CDR3 amino acid sequence. The percentage overlap between two repertoires was calculated by dividing the number of shared unique clonotypes by the size of the smaller repertoire. RTK rarefaction, the Chao1 estimator, and Recon v2.1 estimates of unobserved clonotypes were used to assess repertoire richness. For all TCRbeta clonotypes obtained by the gDNA method from a few donors, generation probabilities were computed with OLGA. TCRdb took this table from immuneACCESS and kept in-frame rearrangements with V and J called. Such tables lack part of the clones; where checked against another copy, unresolved V genes explain under half of the gap, and the rest is unexplained. V and J calls and clone size are those listed in that table; D and trimming were worked out from the DNA. For this sample there are about 1 million clones; around 82% appear just once. Clones ranked in the top ten supply more than 0.45% of the sample.

Donors were healthy HIV-negative adults with no recently reported acute infections or vaccinations. Every donor was a Caucasian adult residing in Nashville, Tennessee, USA. Magnetic negative selection was used to enrich CD4+ T cells, after which naive cells were positively selected on CD45RA and the negative fraction became the memory subset. Blood was obtained by leukapheresis, after which PBMCs were separated by Ficoll-Histopaque density gradient centrifugation and cryopreserved in liquid nitrogen vapor phase. Analytical flow cytometry was used to check the purity and quantity of each magnetically sorted T cell population. Genomic DNA was isolated from every sorted fraction and measured by UV absorbance on a Nanodrop 2000c. Comment on this clone: Its antigen has not been determined. Base-call qualities are not available, and no considerably larger clone is one nucleotide away.

This sequence originates from a young man in good health. Some clones in this sample may be carry-over from other donors' samples. The specimen was memory CD4+ T cells from PBMCs. The cell subset or site label on this specimen signifies: CD45RA-negative fraction. The V and J segments used are TRBV19 and TRBJ1-5; TRBD1 lines up with 7 middle nucleotides. The CDR3 sequence is CASGTVSNQPQHF. The base sequence is TGTGCCAGTGGGACAGTGAGCAATCAGCCCCAGCATTTT.